Listed below are T cell receptor beta chains from one sample, sequenced in a study of blood T cell repertoires in COVID-19. Clones were read by immunoSEQ multiplex PCR, and TCRdb kept only the in-frame ones, dropping some. The sample includes 130,000 to 150,000 clones, around 87% seen only once; the top ten take 37%. Sequenced input: peripheral blood. These TCRs come from a man aged 50 or older who had recovered from COVID-19. CDR3s include the opening cysteine and the closing phenylalanine or tryptophan. Some rows mark clone size as missing; the rest say once, few, many or name a class of expanded clone.

J gene	V gene	clone size	CDR3 protein
TRBJ2-7	TRBV25-1	NA	CASSDWTGRDEQYF
TRBJ2-5	TRBV29-1	once	CSSKGTGGQETQYF
TRBJ2-7	TRBV6-5	NA	CASSTEGSRPYEQYF
TRBJ2-4	TRBV28	NA	CASSLSQGRLVKNIQYF
TRBJ1-4	TRBV7-9	few	CASSLESGTNEKLFF
TRBJ2-2	TRBV7-2	once	CASSLMSQINTGELFF
TRBJ2-2	TRBV27	NA	CASSPGTGTGELFF
TRBJ2-2	TRBV6-5	NA	CATSDRGNTGELFF
TRBJ2-3	TRBV5-6	NA	CASSLGPGQSTDTQYF
TRBJ1-4	TRBV7-2	once	CASSSSGIVNEKLFF
TRBJ2-7	TRBV18	once	CASSPGTSGVGEQYF
TRBJ1-6	TRBV3-1/TRBV3-2	once	CASSQDLQRLPLHF
TRBJ2-7	TRBV4-1	NA	CASSQEGIGAGGYEQYF
TRBJ1-5	TRBV6-1	NA	CASSVRFGTLVNQPQHF
TRBJ2-1	TRBV7-2	NA	CASSLERLAGVNEQFF